The rows below give T cell receptor beta chains drawn from one sample of a study of blood T cell repertoires in COVID-19. Produced via immunoSEQ multiplex PCR; TCRdb's table is partial and in-frame only. The sample holds over 150,000 clones, approximately 79% seen once. The material sequenced was peripheral blood. The receptors shown here come from a woman in her seventies with acute or convalescent COVID-19. Each CDR3 is given with its conserved first and last residue. A D gene is named only where the DNA matches it firmly. Where a row states a size, it is once, few, many or the class of an expanded clone; other rows omit it.

d_call clone_size j_call v_call cdr3_aa cdr3_nt
NA NA TRBJ2-2 TRBV7-9 CASSLVSSNTGELFF TGTGCCAGCAGCTTAGTATCCAGTAACACCGGGGAGCTGTTTTTT
TRBD2 NA TRBJ2-5 TRBV9 CASSVGKAGQETQYF TGTGCCAGCAGCGTAGGAAAAGCGGGGCAAGAGACCCAGTACTTC
NA NA TRBJ1-1 TRBV5-1 CASSPQGLGTEAFF TGCGCCAGCAGCCCCCAGGGCCTCGGCACTGAAGCTTTCTTT
NA NA TRBJ1-2 TRBV30 CAGEGLSRYGYTF TGTGCCGGGGAGGGGTTATCTCGCTATGGCTACACCTTC
NA NA TRBJ1-4 TRBV20-1 CSASKTVNEKLFF TGCAGTGCTAGTAAAACAGTTAATGAAAAACTGTTTTTT
TRBD1 NA TRBJ2-7 TRBV6-5 CASSRRQGIEQYF TGTGCCAGCAGTAGACGACAGGGTATCGAGCAGTACTTC
TRBD1 NA TRBJ2-1 TRBV14 CASSLLSRDRYNEQFF TGTGCCAGCAGCCTATTGTCCCGGGACAGGTACAATGAGCAGTTCTTC
NA NA TRBJ2-7 TRBV27 CASSLWGSKEQYF TGTGCCAGCAGTCTCTGGGGCTCCAAAGAGCAGTACTTC
NA NA TRBJ2-2 TRBV3-1/TRBV3-2 CASSQLRTGELFF TGTGCCAGCAGCCAATTACGGACCGGGGAGCTGTTTTTT
TRBD1 NA TRBJ2-1 TRBV7-8 CASSSEDRGFFGQFF TGTGCCAGCAGCTCCGAGGACAGGGGCTTTTTTGGGCAGTTCTTC
TRBD2 NA TRBJ2-5 TRBV20-1 CSASDLAGVGSETQYF TGCAGTGCTAGTGACCTAGCGGGAGTTGGATCAGAGACCCAGTACTTC
TRBD1 few TRBJ1-6 TRBV7-8 CASSLALSTGGNSPLHF TGTGCCAGCAGCTTAGCGCTGTCGACAGGGGGTAATTCACCCCTCCACTTT
NA many TRBJ2-1 TRBV7-9 CASSLAGVHNEQFF TGTGCCAGCAGCTTAGCCGGGGTTCACAATGAGCAGTTCTTC
NA NA TRBJ2-7 TRBV20-1 CSASGNRVGEQYF TGCAGTGCTAGTGGTAACAGGGTGGGGGAGCAGTACTTC
TRBD2 few TRBJ2-1 TRBV2 CASSGGLGRNNEQFF TGTGCCAGCAGTGGGGGCCTCGGGAGGAACAATGAGCAGTTCTTC
NA few TRBJ1-5 TRBV30 CAWSVQGRQPQHF TGTGCCTGGAGTGTACAGGGTCGTCAGCCCCAGCATTTT
NA NA TRBJ2-7 TRBV18 CASSPDRSSYEQYF TGTGCCAGCTCACCAGACAGAAGCTCCTACGAGCAGTACTTC
NA once TRBJ2-2 TRBV5-1 CASSMGGGRDEGELFF TGCGCCAGCTCGATGGGGGGAGGCCGCGACGAAGGGGAGCTGTTTTTT
NA NA TRBJ2-3 TRBV20-1 CSASNLDTQYF TGCAGTGCTAGCAATTTGGATACGCAGTATTTT
NA NA TRBJ1-1 TRBV3-1/TRBV3-2 CASSLGQLRNTEAFF TGTGCCAGCAGCTTAGGACAATTGCGGAACACTGAAGCTTTCTTT
NA NA TRBJ2-4 TRBV7-9 CASSLAGGAKNIQYF TGTGCCAGCAGCTTAGCTGGCGGTGCCAAAAACATTCAGTACTTC
NA NA TRBJ2-7 TRBV19 CASSTPGYGGYEQYF TGTGCCAGTAGTACCCCCGGGTATGGTGGCTACGAGCAGTACTTC
NA NA TRBJ2-3 TRBV15 CATSRDVTDTQYF TGTGCCACCAGCAGAGATGTAACAGATACGCAGTATTTT
NA NA TRBJ2-7 TRBV7-8 CASSLTGIFVQRLHEQYF TGTGCCAGCAGCTTAACGGGAATTTTCGTCCAACGCCTCCACGAGCAGTACTTC
NA NA TRBJ2-3 TRBV2 CASSDRGSSDTQYF TGTGCCAGCAGTGATCGAGGGAGTTCAGATACGCAGTATTTT
TRBD1 NA TRBJ2-1 TRBV7-8 CASSPTGTGYLNEQFF TGTGCCAGCAGCCCTACCGGGACAGGGTATCTCAATGAGCAGTTCTTC
TRBD2 NA TRBJ2-1 TRBV4-1 CASSQVLAGGNNEQFF TGCGCCAGCAGCCAAGTCCTAGCGGGAGGGAACAATGAGCAGTTCTTC
NA many TRBJ1-6 TRBV6-5 CASSNLGGAGSPLHF TGTGCCAGCAGTAACCTCGGGGGGGCGGGTTCACCCCTCCACTTT